The rows below give T cell receptor beta chains drawn from one sample of a study of CD8+ T cells in alopecia areata. Sequencing was performed with immunoSEQ multiplex PCR; in TCRdb, only in-frame clones are kept and a portion is missing. The sample records some 150,000 clones, about four fifths being singletons. Sequencing used CD8+ T cells sorted from blood, obtained at week 4, from a patient treated with tofacitinib. The receptors come from a human donor with alopecia areata. CDR3s include the opening cysteine and the closing phenylalanine or tryptophan. Fields, in order: V gene, CDR3 length, J gene, D gene, clone size, CDR3 protein, CDR3 DNA. A D gene is named only where the DNA matches it firmly. The listing skips clone size in some rows; elsewhere it reads once, few, many or a size class.

>TRBV10-3|16|TRBJ2-6|-|-
CAISGIMSSGANVLTF
TGTGCCATCAGTGGCATCATGAGCTCTGGGGCCAACGTCCTGACTTTC
>TRBV6-5|14|TRBJ1-2|-|-
CASSYRGRDTGYTF
TGTGCCAGCAGTTATAGGGGCCGCGACACGGGCTACACCTTC
>TRBV27|15|TRBJ2-7|TRBD2|-
CASSLRSGSSYEQYF
TGTGCCAGCAGTTTAAGGAGCGGGAGCTCCTACGAGCAGTACTTC
>TRBV5-1|16|TRBJ2-7|TRBD2|-
CASSAPGGVTSYEQYF
TGCGCCAGCAGTGCACCCGGGGGGGTAACCTCCTACGAGCAGTACTTC
>TRBV4-1|14|TRBJ2-1|-|-
CASTPGQGNNEQFF
TGCGCCAGCACTCCGGGTCAGGGCAACAATGAGCAGTTCTTC
>TRBV7-9|12|TRBJ2-7|-|once
CASSPTVYEQYF
TGTGCCAGCAGCCCCACGGTCTACGAGCAGTACTTC
>TRBV7-9|14|TRBJ1-3|TRBD1|-
CASSPDRAVDTIYF
TGTGCCAGCAGCCCCGACAGGGCGGTGGACACCATATATTTT
>TRBV5-1|15|TRBJ2-5|-|-
CASSPPTKLQETQYF
TGCGCCAGCAGCCCCCCGACTAAACTCCAAGAGACCCAGTACTTC
>TRBV30|14|TRBJ2-1|TRBD2|-
CAWALGGGYNEQFF
TGTGCCTGGGCCCTCGGGGGGGGTTACAATGAGCAGTTCTTC
>TRBV4-1|13|TRBJ2-1|-|-
CASSQGIGDEQFF
TGCGCCAGCAGCCAAGGTATAGGCGATGAGCAGTTCTTC
>TRBV5-4|15|TRBJ2-1|TRBD1|-
CASSLSRDRGISQFF
TGTGCCAGCAGCCTCTCTCGGGACAGAGGAATTTCCCAGTTCTTC
>TRBV4-1|16|TRBJ2-4|TRBD1|-
CASSFTTGIAKNIQYF
TGCGCCAGCAGCTTTACGACAGGGATAGCCAAAAACATTCAGTACTTC
>TRBV6-5|14|TRBJ2-7|TRBD2|once
CASSYGRGGYEQYF
TGTGCCAGCAGTTACGGGAGGGGAGGCTACGAGCAGTACTTC
>TRBV4-1|16|TRBJ1-5|-|-
CASSQDRGAGNQPRHF
TGCGCCAGCAGCCAAGATCGGGGGGCGGGGAATCAGCCCCGGCATTTT
>TRBV6-5|14|TRBJ1-1|TRBD1|-
CASRGQGADTEAFF
TGTGCCAGCAGAGGGCAGGGGGCGGACACTGAAGCTTTCTTT
>TRBV4-3|15|TRBJ2-7|TRBD2|-
CASSQYGSGGGEQYF
TGCGCCAGCAGCCAATACGGTAGCGGGGGAGGCGAGCAGTACTTC
>TRBV7-6|14|TRBJ2-7|-|-
CASSGRDLPYEQYF
TGTGCCAGCAGCGGGCGGGACTTGCCCTACGAGCAGTACTTC
>TRBV6-4|20|TRBJ1-5|-|medium-sized
CASSDSQLPLGQTHNQPQHF
TGTGCCAGCAGTGACTCACAATTACCCCTTGGTCAGACGCATAATCAGCCCCAGCATTTT
>TRBV5-1|13|TRBJ2-1|-|-
CATAGTSYNEQFF
TGCGCTACCGCCGGGACAAGTTACAATGAGCAGTTCTTC
>TRBV29-1|14|TRBJ2-3|-|-
CSVESGRNTDTQYF
TGCAGCGTTGAATCTGGTCGGAACACAGATACGCAGTATTTT
>TRBV11-2|15|TRBJ2-1|TRBD1|-
CASSLARTGPNEQFF
TGTGCCAGCAGCTTAGCTAGGACAGGGCCAAATGAGCAGTTCTTC
>TRBV27|14|TRBJ2-2|-|once
CASRGGTSTGELFF
TGTGCCAGCAGGGGGGGGACAAGCACCGGGGAGCTGTTTTTT
>TRBV9|16|TRBJ1-1|-|-
CASSVAAGVESTEAFF
TGTGCCAGCAGCGTAGCCGCCGGAGTGGAGTCAACTGAAGCTTTCTTT
>TRBV7-9|15|TRBJ2-7|TRBD1|-
CASSSRDSPAYEQYF
TGTGCCAGCAGCTCCCGGGACAGTCCCGCCTACGAGCAGTACTTC
>TRBV4-3|14|TRBJ2-3|-|-
CASSHQDSTDTQYF
TGCGCCAGCAGCCACCAGGACAGTACAGATACGCAGTATTTT
>TRBV7-6|13|TRBJ2-1|-|once
CASSLMLYNEQFF
TGTGCCAGCAGCCTCATGCTATACAATGAGCAGTTCTTC
>TRBV5-1|19|TRBJ2-1|TRBD2|-
CASSLSGTSGGTSLNEQFF
TGCGCCAGCAGTCTATCCGGGACTAGCGGGGGGACTTCCCTCAATGAGCAGTTCTTC
>TRBV7-8|13|TRBJ1-5|-|-
CASSWVGGQPQHF
TGTGCCAGCAGCTGGGTGGGGGGCCAGCCCCAGCATTTT
>TRBV29-1|11|TRBJ1-1|-|few
CSVEGNTEAFF
TGCAGCGTTGAGGGGAACACTGAAGCTTTCTTT
>TRBV5-6|15|TRBJ2-1|TRBD2|few
CASSPPSGVYNEQFF
TGTGCCAGCAGCCCCCCTAGCGGGGTATACAATGAGCAGTTCTTC
>TRBV27|16|TRBJ2-3|-|-
CASSNPPGSFTDTQYF
TGTGCCAGCAGTAACCCCCCCGGCTCCTTCACAGATACGCAGTATTTT
>TRBV5-1|15|TRBJ2-7|TRBD1|-
CASSPATGSAGEQYF
TGCGCCAGCAGCCCGGCGACAGGGTCCGCAGGGGAGCAGTACTTC
>TRBV19|15|TRBJ2-7|TRBD1|-
CASSTGTGWIYEQYF
TGTGCCAGTAGTACAGGGACAGGGTGGATCTACGAGCAGTACTTC
>TRBV28|15|TRBJ2-7|-|-
CASSLGGQSLDEQYF
TGTGCCAGCAGTTTAGGGGGCCAGTCCCTCGATGAGCAGTACTTC
>TRBV19|16|TRBJ2-5|-|-
CASSIRRNREQETQYF
TGTGCCAGTAGTATCCGACGGAACCGTGAGCAAGAGACCCAGTACTTC
>TRBV10-2|16|TRBJ2-1|-|-
CASSHLDGSSYNEQFF
TGCGCCAGCAGCCATCTAGACGGTAGCTCCTACAATGAGCAGTTCTTC
>TRBV2|14|TRBJ1-2|-|-
CASRAKDKSYGYTF
TGTGCCAGCAGGGCTAAGGACAAGAGCTATGGCTACACCTTC
>TRBV19|12|TRBJ2-7|-|once
CASSPGSYEQYF
TGTGCCAGTAGTCCAGGTTCCTACGAGCAGTACTTC
>TRBV10-2|16|TRBJ2-4|TRBD2|-
CASSGLREGSKNIQYF
TGCGCCAGCAGTGGATTAAGGGAGGGGTCCAAAAACATTCAGTACTTC
>TRBV27|12|TRBJ1-2|TRBD1|-
CASSLIQGNPVF
TGTGCCAGCAGTTTGATACAGGGGAATCCCGTCTTC
>TRBV6-5|13|TRBJ1-5|-|once
CASRRSSNQPQHF
TGTGCCAGCAGGCGTTCTAGCAATCAGCCCCAGCATTTT
>TRBV7-9|14|TRBJ2-3|TRBD2|-
CASGGESLPDTQYF
TGTGCCAGCGGGGGGGAAAGCCTCCCAGATACGCAGTATTTT
>TRBV5-1|13|TRBJ1-1|-|-
CASSLAWVTEAFF
TGCGCCAGCAGCTTGGCCTGGGTCACTGAAGCTTTCTTT
>TRBV7-9|14|TRBJ2-2|TRBD2|-
CASSPGLAAGELFF
TGTGCCAGCAGCCCTGGACTAGCTGCCGGGGAGCTGTTTTTT
>TRBV6-1|13|TRBJ2-7|TRBD1|once
CASGPRTGYEQYF
TGTGCCAGCGGCCCCAGGACAGGCTACGAGCAGTACTTC
>TRBV7-9|14|TRBJ2-5|TRBD2|once
CASSLGGIQETQYF
TGTGCCAGCAGTCTGGGGGGGATACAAGAGACCCAGTACTTC